The next 31 T cell receptor beta chains were all read from a single sample in a study of identical twins. TCRdb independently ran MiXCR on the 5' RACE reads; one entry per CDR3 protein. Among some 320,000 distinct CDR3 sequences listed, around an eighth were seen once. The same sample was also used in a study of yellow fever vaccine responses in identical twins.

Sequencing input: CD8+ T cells sorted from blood. These receptors originate from a woman between 18 and 30 years old in good health.

There are a few counts of this clonotype. V usage is TRBV9 and J usage is TRBJ2-1; 8 nucleotides align to TRBD1. CDR3 length equals 16 residues. Germline trimming cut 0 bases from V and 3 bases from J; bases unmatched to any gene: 5. Per the germline V gene, CDR1 is SGDLS and CDR2 is YYNGEE. The CDR3 reads CASSVGQGSFYNEQFF. CDR3 bases: TGTGCCAGCAGCGTAGGACAGGGGTCCTTCTACAATGAGCAGTTCTTC.

This clonotype was recorded at least ten times. The chain employs TRBV15 and TRBJ2-1; D unclear. Trimming took 6 bases from V and 3 from J, leaving 6 bases between them. Looked up from germline, CDR1 is LNHNV and CDR2 is YYDKDF (reference sequence). CDR3 size: 12 residues. CDR3 DNA sequence: TGTGCCACCAGTAGGGTCTACAATGAGCAGTTCTTC. Its translation is CATSRVYNEQFF. Together with reference TRBV15 and TRBJ2-1, the CDR3 gives the full variable domain: DAMVIQNPRYQVTQFGKPVTLSCSQTLNHNVMYWYQQKSSQAPKLLFHYYDKDFNNEADTPDNFQSRRPNTSFCFLDIRSPGLGDTAMYLCATSRVYNEQFFGPGTRLTVL.

The V and J genes are TRBV6-4 and TRBJ2-1, with D unclear. V was cut by 0 bases and J by 7 bases, with 4 bases left in between. In germline, CDR1 is MRHNA, CDR2 SNTAGT. The CDR3 totals 12 residues. As DNA, the CDR3 is TGTGCCAGCAGTGACTCGAAGAATGAGCAGTTCTTC. Residues: CASSDSKNEQFF.

This clonotype was observed many times. V is TRBV5-1 and J is TRBJ2-1, with 8 nucleotides matching TRBD1. The CDR3 runs to 15 residues. After removal of 3 bases from V and 4 bases from J, the junction contained 6 bases not matched to a gene. Germline V gene sequence: CDR1 SGHRS, CDR2 YFSETQ. The CDR3 bases are TGCGCCAGCAGCTCCCGGGACAGGCTATACAATGAGCAGTTCTTC. Translated, it gives CASSSRDRLYNEQFF.

This clonotype appeared a few times. The gene calls are TRBV15 and TRBJ2-1; 12 bases align to TRBD2. CDR3 length: 16 residues. The J segment lost 10 bases and the V segment lost 1 base, leaving 8 bases of the junction unmatched. Looked up from germline, CDR1 is LNHNV and CDR2 is YYDKDF (reference sequence). The CDR3 coding sequence is TGTGCCACCAGCAGAGTCCCTAGCGGGGGGGCCGAGGAGCAGTTCTTC. Its protein product is CATSRVPSGGAEEQFF.

The chain carries TRBV15 and TRBJ2-7; possible D gene TRBD1, 5 bases. The germline V and J ends were trimmed by 2 bases and 3 bases, with 14 bases remaining between them. Germline-derived CDR1 and CDR2 are LNHNV and YYDKDF (reference sequence). The CDR3 has 15 amino acids. The CDR3 region has the DNA TGTGCCACCAGCAGAAGTCCAGGGCAGGACTACGAGCAGTACTTC. This sequence encodes CATSRSPGQDYEQYF.

This chain joins TRBV19 and TRBJ1-5, with no clear D. Germline V lookup: CDR1 LNHDA, CDR2 SQIVND (reference sequence). Trimming left V 5 bases short and J 3 bases short, with 8 bases between. The CDR3 length is 13 residues. In DNA form, the CDR3 reads TGTGCCAGTAGTTCCAGCTTCAATCAGCCCCAGCATTTT. This gives the protein CASSSSFNQPQHF.

The sample holds many counts of this clonotype. The chain has TRBV20-1 and TRBJ1-1; 11 nucleotides agree with TRBD1. V was pared by 5 bases and J by 7 bases, with 6 bases of the junction left unmatched. The germline V gene has CDR1 DFQATT and CDR2 SNEGSKA (reference sequence). CDR3 length: 13 residues. CDR3 loop: CSAASGQGVEAFF. DNA of the CDR3: TGCAGTGCTGCGTCGGGACAGGGGGTTGAAGCTTTCTTT.

V usage is TRBV15 and J usage is TRBJ2-1; 8 bases are a match to TRBD1. This CDR3 is built from 18 residues. In germline, CDR1 is LNHNV, CDR2 YYDKDF (reference sequence). J lost 3 bases, V lost 0 bases, and 10 bases had no gene match. This CDR3 is CATSRDQTLGQGYNEQFF. The CDR3 DNA reads as TGTGCCACCAGCAGAGATCAAACCCTCGGACAGGGCTACAATGAGCAGTTCTTC.

The rearrangement uses TRBV2 and TRBJ2-1, with 7 nucleotides matching TRBD2. The CDR3 runs to 13 residues. Germline V CDR1 and CDR2: SNHLY, FYNNEI. V was clipped by 6 bases and J by 4 bases; unmatched bases: 3. The CDR3 bases are TGTGCCAGCAGACGAGCGGGGTACAATGAGCAGTTCTTC. It specifies CASRRAGYNEQFF.

This clonotype was seen a few times. The chain uses TRBV7-2 and TRBJ2-2; 10 bases are shared with TRBD2. The ends lost 5 bases at V and 8 bases at J; junction bases unmatched: 14. This CDR3 region has 17 residues. Looked up from germline, CDR1 is SGHTA and CDR2 is FQGNSA. The CDR3 bases are TGTGCCAGCAGCACCCAGCCGTCTAGCGGGAGCTTTGGGGAGCTGTTTTTT. Its translation: CASSTQPSSGSFGELFF.

There are many counts of this clonotype. This chain connects TRBV5-5 to TRBJ2-7, with 9 bases fitting TRBD1. Germline CDR1 SGHKS, CDR2 YYEKEE (reference sequence). The CDR3 length is 16 residues. J lost 7 bases, V lost 0 bases, and 11 bases had no gene match. The CDR3 bases are TGTGCCAGCAGCTTGGTTCTGCGGGACAGGGCGTATGAGCAGTACGTC. It yields the protein CASSLVLRDRAYEQYV.

This clonotype was found many times. V and J are TRBV25-1 and TRBJ1-1; 9 nucleotides match TRBD1. The length of the CDR3 is 19 residues. Looked up from germline, CDR1 is MGHDK and CDR2 is SYGVNS. Germline trimming cut 2 bases from V and 3 bases from J; bases unmatched to any gene: 16. In DNA form, the CDR3 reads TGTGCCAGCAGTGAAGATAGGACAGGGGAGCTTAGAGGAGACACTGAAGCTTTCTTT. Translation: CASSEDRTGELRGDTEAFF.

This clonotype was detected many times. The junction departs from the called germline gene at one end, perhaps through a read error. This rearrangement joins TRBV4-1 to TRBJ2-5; no definite D call. The germline V gene encodes CDR1 MGHRA and CDR2 YSYEKL. CDR3 length: 12 amino acids. The chain's CDR3 is CASSQDRETQYF. The CDR3 DNA reads as TGTGCCAGCAGCCAAGACCGAGAGACCCAGTACTTC.

This clonotype was picked up many times. The rearrangement joins TRBV15 to TRBJ2-4, with 9 bases that match TRBD1. After removal of 4 bases from V and 8 bases from J, the junction contained 6 bases not matched to a gene. Per germline, CDR1 LNHNV and CDR2 YYDKDF (reference sequence). This CDR3 is built from 14 residues. The CDR3 nucleotides are TGTGCCACCAGCAAAGACAGGGGGTATGACATTCAGTACTTC. It yields the protein CATSKDRGYDIQYF.

The chain employs TRBV10-1 and TRBJ2-2; D is perhaps TRBD2 (5 bases). The CDR3 runs to 15 residues. V lost 6 bases and J 7 bases, leaving 18 bases between the germline ends. Germline V CDR1 and CDR2: WNHNN, SYGVQD (reference sequence). CDR3 amino acids: CASRGEGQNLGELFF. The DNA of the CDR3 is TGCGCCAGCAGGGGCGAGGGCCAAAATCTCGGGGAGCTGTTTTTT.

This clonotype has more than one count but fewer than ten. In DNA, the CDR3 is TGCAGTGCAGAGAGCTCCACTGAAGCTTTCTTT. As protein: CSAESSTEAFF. The V call is TRBV20-1, the J call TRBJ1-1; D is uncertain. CDR3 size: 11 residues. Between the trimmed V and J ends, which lost 6 bases and 4 bases, there was a span of 9 bases. Germline CDR1 DFQATT, CDR2 SNEGSKA (reference sequence).

This rearrangement joins TRBV12-3 or TRBV12-4 to TRBJ1-2, with TRBD1 as a possible D gene (5 bases). The V and J ends lost 7 bases and 3 bases respectively, with 15 bases between them. The CDR3 consists of 14 residues. DNA for the CDR3: TGTGCCAGCAATTGGGGGGGGGATGACTATGGCTACACCTTC. This translates into CASNWGGDDYGYTF.

This sequence joins TRBV20-1 and TRBJ2-3; 8 bases agree with TRBD2. The J segment lost 0 bases and the V segment lost 0 bases, leaving 11 bases of the junction unmatched. This CDR3 is 18 amino acids long. Germline lookup yields CDR1 DFQATT and CDR2 SNEGSKA (reference sequence). The CDR3 DNA sequence: TGCAGTGCTAGAGATTATACGAGCGGGGGAACTAGCACAGATACGCAGTATTTT. Protein product: CSARDYTSGGTSTDTQYF.

This sequence joins TRBV4-1 and TRBJ2-6, with unresolved D. Germline loops: CDR1 MGHRA, CDR2 YSYEKL. This CDR3 has 16 amino acids. V lost 3 bases and J 1 base, leaving 10 bases between the germline ends. CDR3 amino acids: CASSQRTESGANVLTF. The CDR3 coding sequence is TGCGCCAGCAGCCAGCGAACGGAATCTGGGGCCAACGTCCTGACTTTC.

This clonotype occurred many times. The chain uses TRBV4-1 and TRBJ2-5, with D uncertain. V dropped 1 base and J dropped 5 bases, with 11 bases sitting between them. The CDR3 runs to 14 residues. From germline, CDR1 is MGHRA and CDR2 YSYEKL. The CDR3 region is CASSQGFGPETQYF. Here the CDR3 DNA reads TGCGCCAGCAGCCAAGGATTTGGGCCTGAGACCCAGTACTTC.

The chain uses TRBV7-9 and TRBJ1-2; D possibly corresponds to TRBD1 (6 bases). Germline values: CDR1 SEHNR, CDR2 FQNEAQ (reference sequence). Trimming took off 5 bases at V and 2 bases at J, with 9 bases between the two ends. The CDR3 consists of 13 residues. The CDR3 DNA follows: TGTGCCAGCAGCGGAGACAGGAACTATGGCTACACCTTC. This translates into CASSGDRNYGYTF.

CDR3 residues: CASSFSARDRAGGYTF. CDR3 DNA sequence: TGTGCCAGCAGCTTTTCTGCCCGGGACAGGGCTGGTGGCTACACCTTC. The rearrangement uses TRBV7-2 and TRBJ1-2; 9 bases agree with TRBD1. Germline CDR1 is SGHTA and CDR2 is FQGNSA. Unmatched junction bases numbered 12, after V lost 3 bases and J lost 7 bases. CDR3 size: 16 residues. The variable domain in full, with the rest retrieved from reference TRBV7-2 and TRBJ1-2, is GAGVSQSPSNKVTEKGKDVELRCDPISGHTALYWYRQSLGQGLEFLIYFQGNSAPDKSGLPSDRFSAERTGGSVSTLTIQRTQQEDSAVYLCASSFSARDRAGGYTFGSGTRLTVV.

This clonotype was detected many times. The chain recombines TRBV12-3 or TRBV12-4 with TRBJ2-5, with no clear D. This CDR3 spans 13 amino acids. Between the trimmed V and J ends, which lost 0 bases and 4 bases, there was a span of 6 bases. The CDR3 coding sequence is TGTGCCAGCAGTTTAGCCCCGGGAGAGACCCAGTACTTC. Its protein product is CASSLAPGETQYF.

This clonotype was observed many times. This chain's CDR3 is CASSLGTGRYEQYV. CDR3 coding DNA: TGTGCCAGCAGTCTCGGGACAGGGAGGTACGAGCAGTACGTC. The chain couples TRBV28 to TRBJ2-7, with 9 bases lining up with TRBD1. The CDR3 extends over 14 amino acids. The trim removed 5 bases at V and 4 bases at J, leaving 6 bases unmatched. Looked up from germline, CDR1 is MDHEN and CDR2 is SYDVKM.

This clonotype was detected many times. The chain employs TRBV7-8 and TRBJ2-2; 11 positions agree with TRBD2. Per germline, CDR1 SGHVS and CDR2 FQNEAQ. V lost 2 bases and J lost 5; bases outside the gene matches: 7. This CDR3 contains 17 residues. The CDR3 is CASSLIGTSGYTGELFF. In nucleotides, the CDR3 is TGTGCCAGCAGCTTAATTGGGACTAGCGGATATACCGGGGAGCTGTTTTTT.

The chain links TRBV27 to TRBJ2-1, with 14 bases matching TRBD2. The J segment lost 7 bases and the V segment lost 8 bases, leaving 16 bases of the junction unmatched. This CDR3 comprises 18 residues. Germline lookup yields CDR1 MNHEY and CDR2 SMNVEV (reference sequence). Here the CDR3 reads CASGLKGTSGRIVNEQFF. The CDR3 DNA sequence: TGTGCCAGCGGATTAAAAGGGACTAGCGGGAGAATAGTAAATGAGCAGTTCTTC.

This clonotype was seen a handful of times. The chain couples TRBV3-1 to TRBJ1-4, with unresolved D. Trimming pared 3 bases from V and 0 bases from J, leaving 20 bases between. CDR3 length: 19 amino acids. Germline V CDR1 and CDR2: LGHDT, YNNKEL (reference sequence). This CDR3 reads CASSHDGVQSYATNEKLFF. The CDR3 nucleotides are TGTGCCAGCAGCCATGACGGGGTCCAATCATATGCAACTAATGAAAAACTGTTTTTT.

This clonotype was counted a few times. The chain joins TRBV20-1 to TRBJ2-7; possibly TRBD2 for D (6 bases). Trimming removed 2 bases at V and 0 bases at J, with 8 bases between. The CDR3 has 13 residues. Germline CDR1 DFQATT, CDR2 SNEGSKA (reference sequence). The CDR3 DNA reads TGCAGTGCTAGATACGGGAGCTCCTACGAGCAGTACTTC. Translation: CSARYGSSYEQYF.

The chain combines TRBV7-9 with TRBJ2-1, with D possibly being TRBD1 (5 bases). This CDR3 has 17 residues. V dropped 5 bases and J dropped 0 bases, with 17 bases sitting between them. Looked up from germline, CDR1 is SEHNR and CDR2 is FQNEAQ (reference sequence). CDR3 region: CASSNPRDYSSYNEQFF. In DNA form, the CDR3 reads TGTGCCAGCAGCAACCCCAGGGATTACAGCTCCTACAATGAGCAGTTCTTC.

This clonotype was seen a few times. The chain joins TRBV7-9 to TRBJ2-5; D remains ambiguous. CDR1 and CDR2 (germline): SEHNR, FQNEAQ (reference sequence). Trimming pared 5 bases from V and 4 bases from J, leaving 17 bases between. CDR3 length: 15 amino acids. CDR3 DNA sequence: TGTGCCAGCAGCGCCCCCGGCAACCTCGTAGAGACCCAGTACTTC. Amino acid sequence: CASSAPGNLVETQYF.